Listed below are T cell receptor beta chains from one sample, sequenced in a study of control samples from healthy donors and cancer patients. TCRdb's table, derived via immunoSEQ multiplex PCR, lists solely in-frame clones and lacks some. The sample includes 160,000 or so clones, about 93% seen only once; the top ten take over 2%. The material sequenced was blood. The receptors originated from a man aged 50 or older in good health. CDR3s include the opening cysteine and the closing phenylalanine or tryptophan. A D gene is named only where the DNA matches it firmly.

J: TRBJ2-5
V: TRBV7-9
D: TRBD2
CDR3: CASSLGGSGNQETQYF

J: TRBJ1-6
V: TRBV12-3/TRBV12-4
D: NA
CDR3: CASSTSYSPLHF

J: TRBJ2-7
V: TRBV7-9
D: TRBD2
CDR3: CASSLWTSASYEQYF

J: TRBJ2-5
V: TRBV5-6
D: NA
CDR3: CASSLGQTGPQYF

J: TRBJ2-3
V: TRBV30
D: TRBD2
CDR3: CALTEREYYTDTQYF

J: TRBJ2-2
V: TRBV6-5
D: TRBD1
CDR3: CASSRTGADTGELFF

J: TRBJ1-1
V: TRBV10-3
D: NA
CDR3: CAISAPDRNTEAFF

J: TRBJ2-4
V: TRBV5-1
D: NA
CDR3: CASSLEAASAKNIQYF

J: TRBJ2-3
V: TRBV9
D: TRBD2
CDR3: CASSAGSRLAGGRTVADTQYF

J: TRBJ2-3
V: TRBV7-3
D: NA
CDR3: CASSKTRTSTDTQYF

J: TRBJ1-2
V: TRBV11-2
D: NA
CDR3: CASTNKGYDYGYTF

J: TRBJ2-7
V: TRBV28
D: TRBD1
CDR3: CASITGGPEYEQYF

J: TRBJ2-3
V: TRBV6-6
D: TRBD2
CDR3: CASILAGGQTDTQYF

J: TRBJ2-3
V: TRBV14
D: NA
CDR3: CASSLGGRTDTQYF

J: TRBJ2-5
V: TRBV13
D: TRBD2
CDR3: CASSPGGETQYF

J: TRBJ2-3
V: TRBV2
D: NA
CDR3: CASSVGGGWDTQYF

J: TRBJ2-3
V: TRBV9
D: TRBD2
CDR3: CASSALAGGGTDTQYF

J: TRBJ2-3
V: TRBV30
D: TRBD2
CDR3: CAWSGGTSGSTDTQYF

J: TRBJ1-6
V: TRBV11-3
D: NA
CDR3: CASSAGYNSPLHF

J: TRBJ2-5
V: TRBV24-1
D: NA
CDR3: CATSDSSQQNQYF

J: TRBJ2-7
V: TRBV14
D: NA
CDR3: CASSPFTYEQYF

J: TRBJ1-2
V: TRBV28
D: NA
CDR3: CASITSMNYGYTF

J: TRBJ2-1
V: TRBV15
D: TRBD2
CDR3: CATSTGLAAFYNEQFF

J: TRBJ2-1
V: TRBV28
D: TRBD2
CDR3: CVIGREFDNEQFF

J: TRBJ2-7
V: TRBV6-5
D: NA
CDR3: CASSYSRTPDEQYF

J: TRBJ2-7
V: TRBV15
D: NA
CDR3: CATSRDPPGVREQYF

J: TRBJ2-1
V: TRBV19
D: NA
CDR3: CASSTRDNEQFF

J: TRBJ1-6
V: TRBV5-6
D: TRBD1
CDR3: CASSLLAGGDLSPLHF

J: TRBJ2-1
V: TRBV5-1
D: NA
CDR3: CASSRRSSYNEQFF

J: TRBJ1-1
V: TRBV7-2
D: NA
CDR3: CASSLPTGNTEAFF

J: TRBJ1-1
V: TRBV27
D: TRBD1
CDR3: CASSPHRGRTTEAFF

J: TRBJ2-5
V: TRBV5-1
D: NA
CDR3: CASSLASGPQETQYF